These 17 T cell receptor beta chains were sequenced from one sample in a study of T-cell reconstitution after alpha-beta-depleted transplantation in children. TCRbeta library construction was performed incorporating unique molecular identifiers. TCRdb reanalysed the PCR reads using MiXCR and keeps one entry per CDR3 protein. The data show about 610,000 distinct CDR3 sequences, roughly a tenth seen once. The sample was PBMCs from the stem cell graft donor, taken from the stem cell graft. The receptors were sampled from a human donor who donated a stem cell graft to a child with acute myeloid leukemia.

The chain links TRBV20-1 to TRBJ2-7; 10 positions agree with TRBD2. The CDR3 totals 12 residues. Germline V lookup: CDR1 DFQATT, CDR2 SNEGSKA (reference sequence). V dropped 6 bases and J dropped 5; count of bases not matched to a gene: 4. The CDR3 loop is CSAGTSEDEQYF. The CDR3 region has the DNA TGCAGTGCCGGGACTAGCGAAGACGAGCAGTACTTC.

The gene calls are TRBV5-5 and TRBJ1-5; TRBD1 matches 8 bases. The CDR3 loop spans 18 amino acids. The V and J ends lost 0 bases and 5 bases, in that order; junction bases with no gene match: 13. In germline, CDR1 is SGHKS, CDR2 YYEKEE (reference sequence). The CDR3 loop is CASSLEGEGRGRHQPQHF. The DNA of the CDR3 is TGTGCCAGCAGCTTGGAGGGGGAGGGCAGGGGGCGTCATCAGCCCCAGCATTTT.

V gene TRBV29-1 combines with J gene TRBJ1-1, with TRBD1 identical over 9 bases. The CDR3 length is 12 residues. CDR1 is SQVTM, CDR2 ANQGSEA, per germline. Unmatched junction bases numbered 5, after V lost 7 bases and J lost 5 bases. The CDR3 reads CSAWDRVTEAFF. The DNA of the CDR3 is TGCAGCGCCTGGGACAGGGTAACTGAAGCTTTCTTT.

This clonotype was counted at least ten times. The chain joins TRBV18 to TRBJ2-4; D gene uncertain. The V end lost 0 bases, the J end lost 3 bases, and 9 bases lay between the germline ends. In germline, CDR1 is KGHSH, CDR2 LQKENI. The CDR3 contains 15 residues. CDR3 nucleotides: TGTGCCAGCTCACCACCGATTGGTGGCAAAAACATTCAGTACTTC. As protein: CASSPPIGGKNIQYF.

The table lists this clonotype with many counts. The rearrangement joins TRBV6-5 to TRBJ1-1; D call uncertain. The CDR3 is 13 residues long. Trimming took off 0 bases at V and 5 bases at J, with 7 bases between the two ends. Germline lookup yields CDR1 MNHEY and CDR2 SVGAGI. This CDR3 reads CASSYSAATEAFF. The CDR3 coding sequence is TGTGCCAGCAGTTACTCTGCGGCGACTGAAGCTTTCTTT.

V is TRBV30 and J is TRBJ2-1, with 9 bases aligning to TRBD2. Trimming cost V 2 bases and J 5 bases; bases outside gene matches: 7. Germline-derived CDR1 and CDR2 are GTSNPN and SVGIG (reference sequence). This CDR3 is built from 15 residues. The CDR3 loop is CAWSLKLAGHNEQFF. The DNA for the CDR3 is TGTGCCTGGAGTCTCAAGCTAGCGGGGCACAATGAGCAGTTCTTC.

This clonotype was counted only a few times. V usage is TRBV15 and J usage is TRBJ1-5; D might be TRBD1 (5 bases). This CDR3 has 13 amino acids. From germline, CDR1 is LNHNV and CDR2 YYDKDF (reference sequence). With 9 bases removed from V and 7 bases from J, the gap between germline ends came to 16 bases. CDR3 bases: TGTGCCACGTCCCGGGCAGGGCGGCAGCCCCAGCATTTT. This translates into CATSRAGRQPQHF.

This chain joins TRBV28 and TRBJ2-6; TRBD2 aligns across 7 bases. This CDR3 has 15 residues. Germline CDR1 reads MDHEN; CDR2 reads SYDVKM. The ends lost 8 bases at V and 2 bases at J; junction bases unmatched: 6. CDR3 region: CASLGGSAGANVLTF. Written as DNA, the CDR3 is TGTGCCAGCCTGGGGGGGAGCGCTGGGGCCAACGTCCTGACTTTC. Complete variable domain (other parts from reference TRBV28 and TRBJ2-6): DVKVTQSSRYLVKRTGEKVFLECVQDMDHENMFWYRQDPGLGLRLIYFSYDVKMKEKGDIPEGYSVSREKKERFSLILESASTNQTSMYLCASLGGSAGANVLTFGAGSRLTVL.

The chain couples TRBV12-3 or TRBV12-4 to TRBJ1-2, with 8 bases identical to TRBD1. The CDR3 is made up of 18 amino acids. V dropped 4 bases and J dropped 2; count of bases not matched to a gene: 15. The CDR3 here is CASSSSLDRGKGNYGYTF. In nucleotides, the CDR3 is TGTGCCAGCAGTTCGTCCCTCGACAGGGGCAAGGGGAACTATGGCTACACCTTC.

V is TRBV4-2 and J is TRBJ2-3; 12 positions match TRBD2. CDR3 length: 16 residues. V shed 5 bases, J shed 2 bases, and the junction held 5 bases outside the gene matches. Germline V gives CDR1 LGHNA, CDR2 YNFKEQ. The CDR3 nucleotides are TGTGCCAGCAGCAAAGGACTAGCGGGACCCACAGATACGCAGTATTTT. Amino acid sequence: CASSKGLAGPTDTQYF.

This rearrangement joins TRBV2 to TRBJ2-7; the D gene is possibly TRBD1 (5 bases). Looked up from germline, CDR1 is SNHLY and CDR2 is FYNNEI. The CDR3 totals 11 residues. Trimming removed 6 bases from V and 6 bases from J, with 9 bases in between. The DNA of the CDR3 is TGTGCCAGCAGGTCAGGGATCGAGCAGTACTTC. Translated, it gives CASRSGIEQYF.

The chain is built from TRBV20-1 and TRBJ1-2; TRBD1 agrees at 7 bases. The germline gives CDR1 DFQATT, CDR2 SNEGSKA (reference sequence). This CDR3 is built from 14 residues. With 0 bases clipped from V and 8 bases from J, the junction kept 9 bases outside the gene matches. The CDR3 bases are TGCAGTGCTAGAGATCGGGACAGATGGAGCGGCTACACCTTC. It specifies CSARDRDRWSGYTF.

Only a few counts were recorded for this clonotype. The CDR3 loop is CASSSASLALRPGELFF. DNA for the CDR3: TGTGCCAGCAGCTCCGCCTCTCTAGCTTTAAGGCCCGGGGAGCTGTTTTTT. V gene TRBV7-3 combines with J gene TRBJ2-2, with D possibly TRBD2 on 5 matching bases. Germline V gene sequence: CDR1 SGHTA, CDR2 FQGTGA. The CDR3 extends over 17 amino acids. The V and J ends lost 4 bases and 6 bases respectively, with 21 bases between them.

The V and J genes are TRBV10-3 and TRBJ2-7; TRBD1 is a possible D gene (5 bases). Germline V lookup: CDR1 ENHRY, CDR2 SYGVKD. The CDR3 is 15 residues long. V lost 3 bases and J lost 2, with 14 bases in between. CDR3 DNA sequence: TGTGCCATCAGTGAAATGGAAGGACATCCCTACGAGCAGTACTTC. As protein: CAISEMEGHPYEQYF.

The chain employs TRBV20-1 and TRBJ1-1; 10 nucleotides match TRBD1. With V trimmed by 1 base and J by 6 bases, 8 bases remained unmatched. The CDR3 sequence is 15 residues long. Germline CDR1 reads DFQATT; CDR2 reads SNEGSKA (reference sequence). The CDR3 protein is CSARAPGQGQSEAFF. As DNA, the CDR3 is TGCAGTGCTAGAGCTCCGGGACAGGGGCAGTCTGAAGCTTTCTTT.

This clonotype has at least ten counts. The V gene is TRBV29-1, the J gene TRBJ1-5, with D maybe TRBD1 (5 bases). V shed 4 bases and J shed 5 bases, with 9 bases lying between them. Germline loops: CDR1 SQVTM, CDR2 ANQGSEA. The CDR3 sequence is 12 residues long. In DNA, the CDR3 is TGCAGCGTTGGGGGACTGGATCAGCCCCAGCATTTT. This sequence encodes CSVGGLDQPQHF.

In its sample, this clonotype was seen a few times. This chain joins TRBV30 and TRBJ1-1; D gene uncertain. CDR1 and CDR2 from the germline V gene are GTSNPN and SVGIG (reference sequence). The CDR3 has 14 residues. V was cut by 4 bases and J by 3 bases, with 15 bases left in between. CDR3 region: CAWTALGLDTEAFF. Here the CDR3 DNA reads TGTGCCTGGACCGCCCTGGGTCTTGACACTGAAGCTTTCTTT.